This entry concerns a single T cell receptor (beta chain). Its cognate antigen has yet to be identified. Base qualities are not at hand, and no much larger clone is one base apart. Counted from cysteine to phenylalanine, this CDR3 has 13 amino acids. The sequence is cut down to CDR3 DNA, 39 bases in frame from base 1. Cut back by 0 bases and 10 bases, the V and J ends lie 15 bases apart. Based on the germline V gene (reference sequence), the CDR1 and CDR2 sequences are GTSNPN and SVGIG. The goal of deep resolution MiSeq sequencing was a depth between 1 in 1 million and 1 in 200,000 T cells, and coverage averaged 10x per clonotype. The immunoSEQ hsTCRB Kit was used to generate TCR beta libraries. The authors' pipeline ran thus. ImmunoSEQ Data Assistant and ImmunoSEQ Analyzer were used for data analysis, and V, D and J genes were assigned according to IMGT definitions. Clonality, which ranges from 0 to 1, was calculated by subtracting the normalized Shannon entropy of productive rearrangement frequencies from one. Only overrepresented clonotypes making up at least 0.05% of the repertoire of each patient were included in the public clonotype analysis. Some 14 age-matched healthy donor repertoires from immuneACCESS served as clonality controls. TCRdb re-hosts the immuneACCESS table, in-frame sequences only. Its copies lack some clones; in the studies checked, an unresolved V gene accounts for under half of them, and the cause for the rest is not known. V and J calls and clone size come straight from that table; D and trimming were deduced from the DNA. A total of roughly 200,000 clones appear in this sample, over 55% of them only once. 13% of the sample is taken by the ten largest.

This sample is drawn from a study of cytotoxic CD8 clonotypes in ibrutinib-treated CLL (dated by TCRdb to the early 2020s). As for the study more broadly: The cohort had 11 relapsed/refractory and about 15 treatment-naive patients; approximately 17 were IGHV unmutated. Cryopreserved peripheral blood mononuclear cells were obtained prior to treatment, at the time of response, and at either disease progression or sustained remission. Longitudinal samples were available for about 30% of the roughly 90 trial participants. The response samples were drawn at a median of roughly eleven months into treatment, with a range of about 6 to 36 months. On average, each sample yielded 255,043 productive templates and tens of thousands of productive rearrangements. Every sample from remission and from progressive disease was obtained while the patients were still on ibrutinib. Partial responses were observed in some 24 patients and complete responses in 2; after a median follow-up of around 64 months, remission was maintained in 15 or so patients and progression was observed in approximately twelve. Overall study results and their limits: Clonality rose at ibrutinib response, remained stable during sustained remission, and dropped back toward baseline at progression. Baseline clonality was found to be higher than that of age-matched healthy donors and was strongly correlated with circulating CD8+ T-cell counts. Sampling times were not matched between sustained-remission and progressing patients, and lymph node repertoires were not studied. Public clonotypes were rare and either contracted or stayed stable during treatment, and the rise in clonality at ibrutinib response reflected the expansion of private clonotypes.

The time point label, read with the paper, signifies: around 25 months on ibrutinib. For TCR beta library preparation, 1.5 to 2 micrograms of genomic DNA were isolated from cryopreserved PBMCs. High-throughput TCR beta sequencing was performed on longitudinal blood samples from CLL patients receiving ibrutinib monotherapy. The patients took part in an open-label, single-center phase 2 trial of ibrutinib monotherapy. The receptor chain draws on TRBV30 and TRBJ1-2; matching of 6 bases hints at TRBD1 as the D gene. This material consisted of PBMCs, taken after 24 months of ibrutinib treatment. The receptor was isolated from a human donor with chronic lymphocytic leukemia. The sequence in DNA is TGTGCCTGGAGTGTAGGGGGGATTGAACACTACACCTTC. Its protein product is CAWSVGGIEHYTF.